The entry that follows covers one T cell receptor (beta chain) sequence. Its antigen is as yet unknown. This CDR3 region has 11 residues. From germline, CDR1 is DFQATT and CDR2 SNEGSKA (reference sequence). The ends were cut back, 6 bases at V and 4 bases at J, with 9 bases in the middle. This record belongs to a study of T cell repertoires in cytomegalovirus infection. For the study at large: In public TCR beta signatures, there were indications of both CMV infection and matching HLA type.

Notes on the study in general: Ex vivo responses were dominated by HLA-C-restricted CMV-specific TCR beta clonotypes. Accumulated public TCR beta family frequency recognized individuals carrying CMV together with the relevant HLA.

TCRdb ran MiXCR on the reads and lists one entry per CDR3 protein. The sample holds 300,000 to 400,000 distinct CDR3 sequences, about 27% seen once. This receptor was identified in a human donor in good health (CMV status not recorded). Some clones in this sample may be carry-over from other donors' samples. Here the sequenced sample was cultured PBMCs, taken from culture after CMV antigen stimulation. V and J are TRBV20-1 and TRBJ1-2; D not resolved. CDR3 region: CSAGRSYGYTF. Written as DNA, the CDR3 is TGCAGTGCCGGACGTTCCTATGGCTACACCTTC.